The next 8 T cell receptor beta chains were all read from a single sample in a study of T cell clonality in common variable immunodeficiency. Study-wide points: In common variable immunodeficiency, TCR beta chains reportedly carried fewer deletions and N-nucleotide insertions.

Some clones are missing from TCRdb's copy, which holds only in-frame ones; the method was immunoSEQ multiplex PCR. Sampling found roughly 39,000 clones, none seen once. Antigen specificity for these receptors is unknown. Input material: peripheral blood mononuclear cells. All receptors derive from a human donor with common variable immunodeficiency.

As regards this clone: The read gets to within 3 residues of the CDR3 end, and the germline J gene fills in the rest. This sequence joins TRBV19 and TRBJ2-1, with D possibly TRBD1 on 5 matching bases. This CDR3 contains 14 residues. Looked up from germline, CDR1 is LNHDA and CDR2 is SQIVND (reference sequence). V was pared by 1 base and J by 4 bases, with 8 bases between. Incomplete CDR3 DNA: TGTGCCAGTAGTATAGGGACATTTTACAATGAG. Protein product: CASSIGTFYNE. The complete CDR3 sequence is CASSIGTFYNEQFF.

This clone has at least ten counts. The missing CDR3 end, 3 residues past where the read stops, is filled in from the germline J gene. The V gene is TRBV5-6, the J gene TRBJ1-2, with D possibly TRBD1 on 6 matching bases. The ends were cut back, 4 bases at V and 3 bases at J, with 10 bases in the middle. The CDR3 is 13 amino acids. The germline CDR1 and CDR2 sequences are SGHDT and YYEEEE. The covered CDR3 bases are TGTGCCAGCAGCACGGACAGCGACTATGGC. Translating it yields CASSTDSDYG. The whole CDR3 protein reads CASSTDSDYGYTF.

The sample holds a few counts of this clone. The sequence runs out 3 residues before the end of the CDR3; the remainder is reconstructed from the germline J gene. This sample includes further DNA sequences coding for the same CDR3. V and J are TRBV18 and TRBJ1-5, with a tentative D call TRBD1 (6 bases). The germline CDR1 and CDR2 sequences are KGHSH and LQKENI. V was pared by 3 bases and J by 5 bases, with 11 bases between. The CDR3 sequence is 14 residues long. The CDR3 here is CASSPDSRDQPQHF. The CDR3 bases that were read are TGTGCCAGCTCACCGGACAGCCGGGATCAGCCC.

As concerns this clone: The DNA ends 3 residues before the CDR3 does, and the rest of the CDR3 is filled in from the germline J gene. V is TRBV30 and J is TRBJ2-7; 7 nucleotides agree with TRBD1. This CDR3 comprises 12 residues. V was pared by 3 bases and J by 3 bases, with 2 bases of the junction left unmatched. From germline, CDR1 is GTSNPN and CDR2 SVGIG (reference sequence). CDR3: CAWRGQFYEQYF. CDR3 DNA, as far as it was read: TGTGCCTGGAGGGGACAGTTCTACGAG.

For this clone: The read gets to within 3 residues of the CDR3 end, and the germline J gene fills in the rest. The chain uses TRBV6-2 or TRBV6-3 and TRBJ1-2, with TRBD1 as a possible D gene (6 bases). Trimming stripped 3 bases from V and 7 bases from J, with 12 bases between. The CDR3 has 13 residues. The germline V gene has CDR1 MNHEY and CDR2 SVGEGT. This CDR3 reads CASSYAGASGYTF. The sequenced part of the CDR3 DNA is TGTGCCAGCAGTTATGCAGGGGCGAGTGGC.

This clone was detected ten times or more. Read data end 3 residues before the CDR3 end; the end is taken from the germline J gene. V and J are TRBV20-1 and TRBJ2-7; a weak D match, TRBD2 (5 bases). Germline assignment: CDR1 DFQATT and CDR2 SNEGSKA (reference sequence). Trimming took off 4 bases at V and 0 bases at J, with 13 bases between the two ends. CDR3 length equals 14 residues. Partial CDR3 DNA: TGCAGTGCTATACTAGGTTCGAGCTCCTACGAG. It translates to CSAILGSSSYE. The CDR3 as a whole reads CSAILGSSSYEQYF.

This clone turned up a few times. The read halts 3 residues ahead of the CDR3 end, with the missing end drawn from the germline J gene. This sequence joins TRBV2 and TRBJ2-2; D perhaps matches TRBD2 (5 bases). The CDR3 covers 13 residues. Looked up from germline, CDR1 is SNHLY and CDR2 is FYNNEI. V dropped 6 bases and J dropped 7 bases, with 12 bases sitting between them. The CDR3 here is CASRGGLIGELFF. The CDR3 DNA, read in part, is TGTGCCAGCAGGGGCGGACTGATCGGGGAG.

Notes on this clone: The CDR3 is cut off 3 residues early in the read; its end comes from the germline J gene. The V call is TRBV19, the J call TRBJ2-5, with 8 bases fitting TRBD2. The V and J ends lost 3 bases and 4 bases, in that order; junction bases with no gene match: 4. Germline V gene lookup returns CDR1 LNHDA and CDR2 SQIVND (reference sequence). The CDR3 is 14 amino acids. The sequenced CDR3 bases are TGTGCCAGTAGTATTGGGACTAGGCTAGAGACC. Amino acid sequence: CASSIGTRLET. The CDR3 as a whole reads CASSIGTRLETQYF.